The clone carrying this TCR beta chain was seen only a few times. CDR1 MNHNS and CDR2 SASEGT come from the germline V gene. V lost 6 bases and J lost 2, with 8 bases in between. CDR3 size: 13 residues. This entry is derived from a study of shared clonotypes between healthy human individuals. Repertoires were generated with immunoSEQ multiplex PCR, while TCRdb's copy carries only in-frame clones and drops some. The sample yields around 1.1 million clones, roughly 80% seen once. The source is a man aged 18 to 30 in good health. Some clones in this sample may be carry-over from other donors' samples. V and J are TRBV6-1 and TRBJ1-3; D perhaps matches TRBD1 (6 bases). Sequenced: memory CD4+ T cells from PBMCs. Described subset: CD45RA-negative fraction. CDR3 region: CASRGAAGNTIYF. The CDR3 nucleotides are TGTGCCAGCAGGGGGGCAGCTGGAAACACCATATATTTT.